What follows describes a single TCR beta chain. Its antigen is as yet unknown. The sample belongs to a study of OX40 agonist ivuxolimab in advanced cancers. Libraries were prepared by immunoSEQ multiplex PCR; TCRdb keeps only in-frame clonotypes and omits some of them. The data show 65,000 to 85,000 clones, over 75% seen once. Study-level results: Among T cells, CD8+ cells averaged more expanded clones than CD4+ cells.

There are 16 residues in the CDR3. With 5 bases removed from V and 0 bases from J, the gap between germline ends came to 15 bases. Per the germline V gene, CDR1 is SGDLS and CDR2 is YYNGEE. Source: CD4+ or CD8+ T cells sorted from blood, taken in a trial of the OX40 agonist ivuxolimab. The J gene is TRBJ1-3, the V gene TRBV9; D is undetermined. This TCR derives from an adult with an advanced solid tumor such as melanoma, head and neck, liver or kidney cancer. The CDR3 DNA reads as TGTGCCAGCAGTCGTTACGGTGGAGGCTCTGGAAACACCATATATTTT. Its translation is CASSRYGGGSGNTIYF.